The source of this TCR beta chain is a study of cytomegalovirus exposure and HLA in healthy donors. In the study overall: One earlier analysis, a look at about 179 million T cells, found some 100 million unique TCR beta sequences.

Whole-study findings and limits: Reported findings show TCR beta sequences accurately forecast HLA-A and HLA-B alleles in most subjects.

Trimming removed 4 bases from V and 2 bases from J; junction bases left unmatched: 3. Germline lookup yields CDR1 SQVTM and CDR2 ANQGSEA. This CDR3 is 14 amino acids long. Of note for this clone: What it recognizes is unknown.

With 60 Vbeta and 13 Jbeta primers, the PCR was carried out. Assay used: immunoSEQ multiplex PCR; TCRdb lists only in-frame clones, some missing. This table has about 140,000 clones, approximately 79% appearing once. The sequenced sample was PBMCs. The rearrangement joins TRBV29-1 to TRBJ1-4; 8 bases match TRBD1. The sequence came from a woman between 50 and 59 years old in good health and CMV-seropositive. CDR3 DNA sequence: TGCAGCGTTGGACAGGGGTACACTAATGAAAAACTGTTTTTT. This encodes CSVGQGYTNEKLFF. Full variable domain (rest looked up from reference TRBV29-1 and TRBJ1-4): SAVISQKPSRDICQRGTSLTIQCQVDSQVTMMFWYRQQPGQSLTLIATANQGSEATYESGFVIDKFPISRPNLTFSTLTVSNMSPEDSSIYLCSVGQGYTNEKLFFGSGTQLSVL.